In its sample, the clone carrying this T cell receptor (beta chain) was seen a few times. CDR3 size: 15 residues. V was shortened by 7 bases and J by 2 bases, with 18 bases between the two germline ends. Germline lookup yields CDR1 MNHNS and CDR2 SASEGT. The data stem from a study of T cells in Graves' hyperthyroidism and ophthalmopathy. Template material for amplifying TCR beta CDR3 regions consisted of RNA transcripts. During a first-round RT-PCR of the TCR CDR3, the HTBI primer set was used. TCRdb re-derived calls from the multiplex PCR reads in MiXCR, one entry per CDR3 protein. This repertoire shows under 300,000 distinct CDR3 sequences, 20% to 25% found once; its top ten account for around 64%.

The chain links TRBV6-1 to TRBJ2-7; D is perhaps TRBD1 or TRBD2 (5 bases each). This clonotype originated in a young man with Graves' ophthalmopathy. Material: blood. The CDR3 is CASTKAGTDTYEQYF. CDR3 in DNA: TGTGCCAGCACTAAAGCCGGGACGGATACCTACGAGCAGTACTTC.